The 11 T cell receptor beta chains reported below all come from one sample, sequenced in a study of OX40 agonist ivuxolimab in advanced cancers. Using immunoSEQ multiplex PCR, the repertoire was profiled, and TCRdb retains in-frame clones only, with some absent. The table includes fewer than 20,000 clones, about 86% detected once. The sample here was CD4+ or CD8+ T cells sorted from blood, taken in a trial of the OX40 agonist ivuxolimab. The receptors were sampled from an adult with an advanced solid tumor such as melanoma, head and neck, liver or kidney cancer.

The chain recombines TRBV28 with TRBJ2-7; the D gene could be TRBD1 or TRBD2 (5 bases each). This CDR3 comprises 14 residues. V lost 7 bases to trimming and J lost 3 bases, with 16 bases between them. The germline gives CDR1 MDHEN, CDR2 SYDVKM. DNA for the CDR3: TGTGCCAGCACCCTCGGAGAGGGGCTCTACGAGCAGTACTTC. Translating gives CASTLGEGLYEQYF.

J is TRBJ1-1 and V is TRBV21-1. TRBV21-1 is reported as a pseudogene. This CDR3 has 16 amino acids. CDR3 sequence (DNA): TGTGCCAGCATCGACTTCCGGGACTCACCCGACACTGAAGCTTTCTTT. Translated: CASIDFRDSPDTEAFF.

The CDR3 nucleotides read TGTGCCAGTAGTATAGATCTTTGGACAGGGGGCCAAGAGACCCAGTACTTC. Amino acid sequence: CASSIDLWTGGQETQYF. The chain employs TRBV19 and TRBJ2-5, with TRBD1 matching 10 bases. The CDR3 has 17 residues. The junction had 5 bases not matched to a gene; V was cut back by 0 bases and J by 1 base. Per the germline V gene, CDR1 is LNHDA and CDR2 is SQIVND (reference sequence).

V usage is TRBV9 and J usage is TRBJ2-7; the D is unclear. The V gene's germline CDR1 is SGDLS and CDR2 YYNGEE. Trimming cost V 0 bases and J 1 base, with 14 bases left between them. The CDR3 runs to 16 residues. The CDR3 region is CASSVGAAHGSYEQYF. CDR3 DNA sequence: TGTGCCAGCAGCGTAGGGGCAGCCCATGGGTCCTACGAGCAGTACTTC.

The genes are TRBV9 and TRBJ2-2, with 12 positions matching TRBD2. Trimming removed 3 bases from V and 5 bases from J; junction bases left unmatched: 11. CDR3 length: 18 amino acids. Germline CDR1 reads SGDLS; CDR2 reads YYNGEE. The CDR3 loop reads CASSGWTSGVGETGELFF. For the CDR3, the DNA is TGTGCCAGCAGCGGTTGGACTAGCGGGGTGGGAGAGACCGGGGAGCTGTTTTTT.

The V and J genes are TRBV7-9 and TRBJ2-2; possible D gene TRBD2, 6 bases. Germline assignment: CDR1 SEHNR and CDR2 FQNEAQ (reference sequence). V lost 2 bases and J 4 bases, leaving 14 bases between the germline ends. The CDR3 runs to 16 residues. CDR3 residues: CASSLKRAGITGELFF. As DNA, the CDR3 is TGTGCCAGCAGCTTAAAAAGGGCGGGGATCACCGGGGAGCTGTTTTTT.

The chain combines TRBV19 with TRBJ2-7; no clear D. This CDR3 region has 13 residues. With 5 bases removed from V and 3 bases from J, the gap between germline ends came to 11 bases. Germline loops: CDR1 LNHDA, CDR2 SQIVND (reference sequence). Here the CDR3 DNA reads TGTGCCAGTAGTTTCAGAAAGCACTACGAGCAGTACTTC. It specifies CASSFRKHYEQYF.

The V call is TRBV30, the J call TRBJ1-1; D gene uncertain. CDR1 is GTSNPN and CDR2 is SVGIG in the germline V gene (reference sequence). Trimming removed 0 bases from V and 5 bases from J, with 4 bases in between. The CDR3 spans 11 residues. CDR3 protein: CAWSVGTEAFF. The CDR3 region has the DNA TGTGCCTGGAGTGTAGGGACTGAAGCTTTCTTT.

The CDR3 sequence is CASKLFGGINYGYTF. The CDR3 DNA reads TGTGCCAGCAAACTCTTCGGGGGGATCAACTATGGCTACACCTTC. The gene calls are TRBV28 and TRBJ1-2; the D gene is possibly TRBD1 (5 bases). The germline V gene encodes CDR1 MDHEN and CDR2 SYDVKM. The CDR3 has 15 residues. Trimming removed 7 bases from V and 2 bases from J, with 17 bases in between.

J is TRBJ2-3 and V is TRBV5-4; TRBD2 is a possible D gene (7 bases). This CDR3 spans 15 amino acids. Between the trimmed V and J ends, which lost 6 bases and 3 bases, there was a span of 17 bases. CDR1 is SGHNT and CDR2 is YYREEE in the germline V gene (reference sequence). In DNA, the CDR3 is TGTGCCAGCACAAACGGGGGCGGGGGAACAGATACGCAGTATTTT. As protein: CASTNGGGGTDTQYF.

The V gene is TRBV7-1, the J gene TRBJ1-1; D gene unclear. TRBV7-1 is recorded as an ORF, its role being uncertain. The CDR3 contains 14 residues. The germline V and J ends were trimmed by 4 bases and 0 bases, with 9 bases remaining between them. DNA for the CDR3: TGTGCCAGCAGCTTACCGGGGATGAACACTGAAGCTTTCTTT. Amino acids: CASSLPGMNTEAFF.